This entry is about one TCR beta chain. Its specificity is unknown. The sample comes from a study of post-analysis software for immune sequencing data. Looking at the study overall: Both relapsing-remitting and secondary progressive multiple sclerosis featured among the disease courses, as did progressive-relapsing multiple sclerosis.

Study outcomes and limitations: With TRBV5-6, TRBV5-1 and TRBV20-1 included, 4 to 6 TRBV segments were more frequent in patients than in controls. Compared with controls, patients showed significantly lower normalized Chao1 diversity. Strong same-batch co-clustering of samples appeared with F measure clustering.

Every TCR beta cDNA library bore unique molecular identifiers. MiXCR, run by TCRdb on the PCR reads, gives a single entry per CDR3 protein. The sample yields about 540,000 distinct CDR3 sequences, 30% to 40% seen once. V lost 1 base, J lost 1 base, and 3 bases stayed unmatched. This CDR3 is built from 15 residues. Germline V gene lookup returns CDR1 SGHRS and CDR2 YFSETQ. The chain employs TRBV5-1 and TRBJ1-1, with 8 nucleotides matching TRBD1. This clonotype was obtained from a girl aged 2-17 years with multiple sclerosis. The sequencing sample was made of blood. The CDR3 loop is CASSLWTGQNTEAFF. The CDR3 coding sequence is TGCGCCAGCAGCTTGTGGACAGGGCAGAACACTGAAGCTTTCTTT.